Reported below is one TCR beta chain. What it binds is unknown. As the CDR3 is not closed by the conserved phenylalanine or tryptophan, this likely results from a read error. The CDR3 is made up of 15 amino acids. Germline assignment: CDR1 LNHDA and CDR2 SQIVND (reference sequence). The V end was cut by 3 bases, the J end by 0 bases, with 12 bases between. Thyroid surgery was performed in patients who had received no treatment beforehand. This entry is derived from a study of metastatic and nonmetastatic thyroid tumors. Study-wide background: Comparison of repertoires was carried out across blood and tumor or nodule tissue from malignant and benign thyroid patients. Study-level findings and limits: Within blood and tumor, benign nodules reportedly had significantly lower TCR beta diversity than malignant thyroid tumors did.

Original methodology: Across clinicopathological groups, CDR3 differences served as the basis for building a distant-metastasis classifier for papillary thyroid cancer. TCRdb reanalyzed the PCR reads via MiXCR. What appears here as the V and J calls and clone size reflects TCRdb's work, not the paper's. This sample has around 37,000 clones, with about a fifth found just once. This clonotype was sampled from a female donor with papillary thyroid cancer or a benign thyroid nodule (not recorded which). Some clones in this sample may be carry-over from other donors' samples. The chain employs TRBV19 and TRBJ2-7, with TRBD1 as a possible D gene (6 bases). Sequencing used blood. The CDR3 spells CASSMQGLLSYEQYL. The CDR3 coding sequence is TGTGCCAGTAGTATGCAGGGGCTTCTCTCCTACGAGCAGTACCTC.